The next 25 T cell receptor beta chains were all read from a single sample in a study of graft-versus-host responses after intestinal transplantation. These receptors have no identified antigens. Generated by immunoSEQ multiplex PCR, the TCRdb table keeps only in-frame clones and is missing some. The profile shows some 90,000 clones, around 80% of them singletons. The sample consisted of unstimulated CD4+ T cells sorted from spleen or lymph node cells, taken before intestinal transplant. These receptors came from a human donor who received an intestinal transplant.

The chain uses TRBV27 and TRBJ2-7; TRBD2 is a possible D gene (5 bases). Trimming pared 2 bases from V and 1 base from J, leaving 12 bases between. This CDR3 has 15 amino acids. Germline V gene data show CDR1 as MNHEY and CDR2 as SMNVEV (reference sequence). The CDR3, as DNA: TGTGCCAGCAGTTTAAGGGTCCGGGGATCCTACGAGCAGTACTTC. It specifies CASSLRVRGSYEQYF.

This chain joins TRBV19 and TRBJ1-1; tentatively, D is TRBD1 (5 bases). With 5 bases removed from V and 1 base from J, the gap between germline ends came to 14 bases. The V gene's germline CDR1 is LNHDA and CDR2 SQIVND (reference sequence). This CDR3 has 15 residues. The CDR3 protein is CASSPLGGGNTEAFF. Here the CDR3 DNA reads TGTGCCAGTAGTCCCCTTGGGGGGGGGAACACTGAAGCTTTCTTT.

V is TRBV2 and J is TRBJ1-3; D is ambiguous. CDR1 SNHLY and CDR2 FYNNEI come from the germline V gene. This CDR3 spans 13 amino acids. Trimming stripped 6 bases from V and 8 bases from J, with 14 bases between. Here the CDR3 reads CASRVAEGYTIYF. The CDR3 nucleotides read TGTGCCAGCAGGGTCGCGGAGGGATACACCATATATTTT.

This clone was counted between two and nine times. CDR3 region: CASSFFSLRETQYF. The CDR3 bases are TGTGCCAGCAGCTTCTTTTCTCTCCGGGAGACCCAGTACTTC. The chain combines TRBV5-8 with TRBJ2-5; the D is unclear. The germline V gene encodes CDR1 SGHTS and CDR2 YDEGEE. V dropped 2 bases and J dropped 5 bases, with 13 bases sitting between them. The CDR3 is made up of 14 amino acids.

The chain recombines TRBV7-3 with TRBJ2-5; 9 bases are a match to TRBD2. The CDR3 covers 16 residues. Germline V gives CDR1 SGHTA, CDR2 FQGTGA. V shed 5 bases and J 6 bases; nucleotides not matched to a gene: 13. DNA of the CDR3: TGTGCCAGCAGCCCAGGGGGGGGCGGGAGGGGGAAGACCCAGTACTTC. This encodes CASSPGGGGRGKTQYF.

V gene TRBV5-1 combines with J gene TRBJ2-7; D gene uncertain. Per germline, CDR1 SGHRS and CDR2 YFSETQ. Between the trimmed V and J ends, which lost 1 base and 0 bases, there was a span of 5 bases. The CDR3 is made up of 13 amino acids. This chain's CDR3 is CASSLYSSYEQYF. The CDR3 DNA is TGCGCCAGCAGCTTGTACAGCTCCTACGAGCAGTACTTC.

This rearrangement joins TRBV2 to TRBJ2-1; 9 bases map to TRBD1. This CDR3 has 12 amino acids. Trimming took 6 bases from V and 8 from J; bases not matched to a gene: 2. The germline V gene has CDR1 SNHLY and CDR2 FYNNEI. Here the CDR3 reads CASRDRGDEQFF. Here the CDR3 DNA reads TGTGCCAGCAGGGACAGGGGAGATGAGCAGTTCTTC. The variable domain in full, with the rest retrieved from reference TRBV2 and TRBJ2-1, is EPEVTQTPSHQVTQMGQEVILRCVPISNHLYFYWYRQILGQKVEFLVSFYNNEISEKSEIFDDQFSVERPDGSNFTLKIRSTKLEDSAMYFCASRDRGDEQFFGPGTRLTVL.

CDR3 residues: CASSRVGTENTGELFF. CDR3 coding DNA: TGTGCCAGCAGCCGAGTGGGGACAGAGAACACCGGGGAGCTGTTTTTT. The J gene is TRBJ2-2, the V gene TRBV14; 7 nucleotides align to TRBD1. With V trimmed by 4 bases and J by 1 base, 6 bases remained unmatched. CDR3 size: 16 residues. Germline V gene lookup returns CDR1 SGHDN and CDR2 FVKESK.

In this sample, this clone turned up once. The V and J genes are TRBV2 and TRBJ2-7; D not resolved. Germline V gene data show CDR1 as SNHLY and CDR2 as FYNNEI. V was pared by 6 bases and J by 4 bases, with 7 bases between. The CDR3 length is 11 residues. CDR3 sequence: CASRRFYEQYF. CDR3 nucleotide sequence: TGTGCCAGCAGGAGATTTTACGAGCAGTACTTC.

The chain joins TRBV7-3 to TRBJ2-2, with D perhaps matching TRBD2 (6 bases). CDR3 length equals 17 residues. V shed 0 bases and J shed 6 bases, with 17 bases lying between them. Germline V gene data show CDR1 as SGHTA and CDR2 as FQGTGA. The CDR3 loop is CASSLTGLAGLPGELFF. The CDR3 DNA follows: TGTGCCAGCAGCTTAACGGGGCTGGCGGGGCTTCCCGGGGAGCTGTTTTTT. Full variable domain (missing parts from reference TRBV7-3 and TRBJ2-2): GAGVSQTPSNKVTEKGKYVELRCDPISGHTALYWYRQSLGQGPEFLIYFQGTGAADDSGLPNDRFFAVRPEGSVSTLKIQRTERGDSAVYLCASSLTGLAGLPGELFFGEGSRLTVL.

The J gene is TRBJ1-2, the V gene TRBV28; tentative D call: TRBD1 (6 bases). Germline CDR1 is MDHEN and CDR2 is SYDVKM. Deletions cut 2 bases from V and 8 bases from J, with 9 bases between. The CDR3 sequence is 12 residues long. The CDR3 sequence: CASSLRGTGYTF. CDR3 nucleotide sequence: TGTGCCAGCAGTTTAAGGGGGACGGGCTACACCTTC.

The V and J genes are TRBV4-2 and TRBJ2-5; 9 bases are shared with TRBD1. Per the germline V gene, CDR1 is LGHNA and CDR2 is YNFKEQ. J lost 5 bases, V lost 5 bases, and 12 bases had no gene match. This CDR3 spans 16 amino acids. This chain's CDR3 is CASSGSGTGRSETQYF. CDR3 nucleotides: TGTGCCAGCAGCGGCTCCGGGACAGGGCGTTCGGAGACCCAGTACTTC.

The chain carries TRBV7-8 and TRBJ2-7; perhaps TRBD1 as D (7 bases). Germline values: CDR1 SGHVS, CDR2 FQNEAQ. V was clipped by 5 bases and J by 7 bases, with 15 bases between them. The CDR3 sequence is 13 residues long. CDR3 protein: CASSPTSGGEQYF. The CDR3, as DNA: TGTGCCAGCAGCCCTACGTCAGGGGGGGAGCAGTACTTC.

The chain recombines TRBV7-9 with TRBJ2-3; maybe TRBD2 (5 bases). Between the trimmed V and J ends, which lost 1 base and 6 bases, there was a span of 17 bases. CDR3 length: 16 residues. Germline CDR1 SEHNR, CDR2 FQNEAQ (reference sequence). DNA for the CDR3: TGTGCCAGCAGCTTAGGGGAGAGCACCTCCTCTGATACGCAGTATTTT. Its translation is CASSLGESTSSDTQYF.

The J gene is TRBJ1-1, the V gene TRBV2, with D possibly matching TRBD1 (5 bases). V dropped 0 bases and J dropped 1 base, with 9 bases sitting between them. This CDR3 region has 15 residues. CDR1 is SNHLY and CDR2 is FYNNEI in the germline V gene. The CDR3 sequence is CASSEARRGNTEAFF. DNA for the CDR3: TGTGCCAGCAGTGAAGCGCGGAGGGGGAACACTGAAGCTTTCTTT.

The J gene is TRBJ2-7, the V gene TRBV28, with 7 bases fitting TRBD2. CDR1 MDHEN and CDR2 SYDVKM come from the germline V gene. The V and J ends lost 6 bases and 1 base, in that order; junction bases with no gene match: 12. CDR3 length: 16 amino acids. CDR3: CASSPRGRGGSYEQYF. The CDR3, as DNA: TGTGCCAGCAGCCCCCGAGGGAGGGGAGGTTCCTACGAGCAGTACTTC.

The chain carries TRBV28 and TRBJ2-1, with 12 nucleotides matching TRBD2. The CDR3 sequence is 16 residues long. Germline V gene sequence: CDR1 MDHEN, CDR2 SYDVKM. J lost 4 bases, V lost 5 bases, and 6 bases had no gene match. The CDR3 nucleotides read TGTGCCAGCAGTGGGGCTAGCGGGAGGGGATACAATGAGCAGTTCTTC. As protein: CASSGASGRGYNEQFF. The full variable domain, with the rest looked up from reference TRBV28 and TRBJ2-1, is DVKVTQSSRYLVKRTGEKVFLECVQDMDHENMFWYRQDPGLGLRLIYFSYDVKMKEKGDIPEGYSVSREKKERFSLILESASTNQTSMYLCASSGASGRGYNEQFFGPGTRLTVL.

The rearrangement links TRBV19 to TRBJ2-1; 12 nucleotides align to TRBD2. The germline gives CDR1 LNHDA, CDR2 SQIVND (reference sequence). Trimming removed 8 bases from V and 2 bases from J; junction bases left unmatched: 16. There are 19 residues in the CDR3. CDR3 coding DNA: TGTGCCAGTCGGCAGGGCGGACTAGCGGGGTCCTGGCCCTACAATGAGCAGTTCTTC. This translates into CASRQGGLAGSWPYNEQFF. Using reference TRBV19 and TRBJ2-1 for the parts outside the CDR3, the full variable domain is DGGITQSPKYLFRKEGQNVTLSCEQNLNHDAMYWYRQDPGQGLRLIYYSQIVNDFQKGDIAEGYSVSREKKESFPLTVTSAQKNPTAFYLCASRQGGLAGSWPYNEQFFGPGTRLTVL.

The chain carries TRBV28 and TRBJ2-7, with D unresolved. The CDR3 runs 13 residues. Germline assignment: CDR1 MDHEN and CDR2 SYDVKM. Trimming stripped 7 bases from V and 3 bases from J, with 13 bases between. The DNA of the CDR3 is TGTGCCAGCACACTAAGGAGAAGCTACGAGCAGTACTTC. Protein product: CASTLRRSYEQYF. The whole variable domain, filled in from reference TRBV28 and TRBJ2-7, reads DVKVTQSSRYLVKRTGEKVFLECVQDMDHENMFWYRQDPGLGLRLIYFSYDVKMKEKGDIPEGYSVSREKKERFSLILESASTNQTSMYLCASTLRRSYEQYFGPGTRLTVT.

This clone showed up just once. The chain employs TRBV5-1 and TRBJ2-5, with D possibly TRBD1 on 6 matching bases. The CDR3 spans 16 residues. V lost 4 bases, J lost 5 bases, and 21 bases lay in between. Germline-derived CDR1 and CDR2 are SGHRS and YFSETQ. The CDR3 protein is CASSDPDSAAGETQYF. The DNA of the CDR3 is TGCGCCAGCAGCGATCCGGACAGCGCCGCAGGTGAGACCCAGTACTTC. Full variable domain (rest looked up from reference TRBV5-1 and TRBJ2-5): KAGVTQTPRYLIKTRGQQVTLSCSPISGHRSVSWYQQTPGQGLQFLFEYFSETQRNKGNFPGRFSGRQFSNSRSEMNVSTLELGDSALYLCASSDPDSAAGETQYFGPGTRLLVL.

CDR3 sequence: CASSLVVSGNTIYF. The CDR3 bases are TGTGCCAGCAGCTTGGTAGTCTCTGGAAACACCATATATTTT. This chain links TRBV7-8 with TRBJ1-3; D is ambiguous. The germline V and J ends were trimmed by 3 bases and 0 bases, with 6 bases remaining between them. This CDR3 region has 14 residues. Germline CDR1 reads SGHVS; CDR2 reads FQNEAQ.

V usage is TRBV5-1 and J usage is TRBJ2-1; D unclear. Per the germline V gene, CDR1 is SGHRS and CDR2 is YFSETQ. This CDR3 region has 15 residues. The ends were cut back, 0 bases at V and 0 bases at J, with 7 bases in the middle. CDR3 nucleotides: TGCGCCAGCAGCTTGGCCGTGAGCTCCTACAATGAGCAGTTCTTC. The encoded protein is CASSLAVSSYNEQFF.

The chain employs TRBV6-5 and TRBJ2-2, with D unresolved. From germline, CDR1 is MNHEY and CDR2 SVGAGI. Trimming took off 7 bases at V and 2 bases at J, with 8 bases between the two ends. The CDR3 totals 13 residues. The DNA for the CDR3 is TGTGCCAGCACGCCGCGCAACACCGGGGAGCTGTTTTTT. Protein sequence: CASTPRNTGELFF.

The sample holds one count of this clone. The V call is TRBV6-6, the J call TRBJ2-3; tentatively, D is TRBD2 (7 bases). Germline CDR1 and CDR2: MNHNY and SVGAGI (reference sequence). This CDR3 is built from 14 residues. V lost 9 bases, J lost 4 bases, and 17 bases lay in between. CDR3 protein: CARKGGPGADTQYF. In nucleotides, the CDR3 is TGTGCCAGAAAGGGGGGGCCTGGGGCAGATACGCAGTATTTT.

Comments on this clone: At the DNA level, this CDR3 is encoded by other sequences in the same sample as well. The chain has TRBV19 and TRBJ2-7; TRBD1 matches 7 bases. Germline CDR1 LNHDA, CDR2 SQIVND (reference sequence). This CDR3 has 14 amino acids. J gave up 2 bases and V 6 bases, and 7 bases lay outside the gene matches. CDR3 DNA sequence: TGTGCCAGTAGCATTGGGCAGGGGGCCTACGAGCAGTACTTC. Protein sequence: CASSIGQGAYEQYF.